This T cell receptor (beta chain) was identified in a study of blood T cell repertoires in COVID-19. V was clipped by 4 bases and J by 7 bases; unmatched bases: 3. The CDR3 loop spans 13 amino acids. Germline-derived CDR1 and CDR2 are MNHEY and SMNVEV (reference sequence). Participant-given clinical history determined each cohort assignment. The protocol was immunoSEQ multiplex PCR, while the TCRdb copy is restricted to in-frame clones and leaves out a portion. Found here are some 320,000 clones, roughly 90% of them singletons; the top ten hold roughly 2.6%. The chain links TRBV27 to TRBJ2-7, with 11 bases fitting TRBD2. Sequencing was carried out using PBMCs or T cells enriched from blood (not recorded which). This TCR was sampled from a man between 60 and 75 years old who had recovered from COVID-19. As DNA, the CDR3 is TGTGCCAGCAGTTACTCTAGCGGGAGGGAGCAGTACTTC. The encoded protein is CASSYSSGREQYF.